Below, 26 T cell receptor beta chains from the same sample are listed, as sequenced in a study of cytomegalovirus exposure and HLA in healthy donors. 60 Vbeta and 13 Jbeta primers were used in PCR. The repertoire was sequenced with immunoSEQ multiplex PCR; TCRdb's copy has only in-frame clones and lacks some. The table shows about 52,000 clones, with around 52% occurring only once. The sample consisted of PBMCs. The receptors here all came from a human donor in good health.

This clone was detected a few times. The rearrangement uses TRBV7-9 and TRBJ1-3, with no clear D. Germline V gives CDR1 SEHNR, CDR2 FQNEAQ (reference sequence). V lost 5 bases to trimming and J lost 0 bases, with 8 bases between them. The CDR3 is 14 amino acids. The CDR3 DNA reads TGTGCCAGCAGCCCCAGCGTCTCTGGAAACACCATATATTTT. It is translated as CASSPSVSGNTIYF.

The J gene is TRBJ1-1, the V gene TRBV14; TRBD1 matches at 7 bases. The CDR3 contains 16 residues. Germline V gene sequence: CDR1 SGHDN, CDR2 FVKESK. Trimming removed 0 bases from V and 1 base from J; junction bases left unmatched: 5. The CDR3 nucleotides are TGTGCCAGCAGCCAAGATCTCGGGACAGCGAACACTGAAGCTTTCTTT. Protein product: CASSQDLGTANTEAFF.

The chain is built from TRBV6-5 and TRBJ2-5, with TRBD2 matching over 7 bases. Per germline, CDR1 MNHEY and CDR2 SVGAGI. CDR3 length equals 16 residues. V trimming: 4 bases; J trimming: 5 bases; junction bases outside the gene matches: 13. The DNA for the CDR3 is TGTGCCAGCAGTTCGACCCTGGTCGGGGGGAGTGAGACCCAGTACTTC. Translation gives CASSSTLVGGSETQYF.

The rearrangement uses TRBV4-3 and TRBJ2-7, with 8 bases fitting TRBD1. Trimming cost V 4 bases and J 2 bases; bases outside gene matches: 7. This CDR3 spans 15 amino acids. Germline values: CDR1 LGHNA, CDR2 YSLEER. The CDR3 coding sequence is TGCGCCAGCAGCCTTCGACAGGGGCAGACCTACGAGCAGTACTTC. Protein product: CASSLRQGQTYEQYF.

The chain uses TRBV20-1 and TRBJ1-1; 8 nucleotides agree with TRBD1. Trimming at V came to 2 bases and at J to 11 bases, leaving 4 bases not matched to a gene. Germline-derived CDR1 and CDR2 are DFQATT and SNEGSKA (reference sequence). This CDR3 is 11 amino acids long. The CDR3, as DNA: TGCAGTGCTAGAAGGCGGACAGGGGCTTTCTTT. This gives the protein CSARRRTGAFF.

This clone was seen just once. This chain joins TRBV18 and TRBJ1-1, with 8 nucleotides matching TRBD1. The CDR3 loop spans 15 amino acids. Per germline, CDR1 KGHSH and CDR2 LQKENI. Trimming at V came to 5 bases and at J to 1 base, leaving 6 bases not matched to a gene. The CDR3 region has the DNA TGTGCCAGCTCATCCCAACAGGGGGAGAACACTGAAGCTTTCTTT. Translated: CASSSQQGENTEAFF.

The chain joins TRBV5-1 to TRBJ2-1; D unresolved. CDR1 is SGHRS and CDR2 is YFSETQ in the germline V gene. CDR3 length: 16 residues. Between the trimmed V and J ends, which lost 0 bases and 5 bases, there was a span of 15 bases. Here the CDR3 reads CASSLASQTSNNEQFF. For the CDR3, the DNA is TGCGCCAGCAGCTTGGCCTCGCAAACTTCCAACAATGAGCAGTTCTTC. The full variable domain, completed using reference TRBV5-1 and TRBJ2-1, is KAGVTQTPRYLIKTRGQQVTLSCSPISGHRSVSWYQQTPGQGLQFLFEYFSETQRNKGNFPGRFSGRQFSNSRSEMNVSTLELGDSALYLCASSLASQTSNNEQFFGPGTRLTVL.

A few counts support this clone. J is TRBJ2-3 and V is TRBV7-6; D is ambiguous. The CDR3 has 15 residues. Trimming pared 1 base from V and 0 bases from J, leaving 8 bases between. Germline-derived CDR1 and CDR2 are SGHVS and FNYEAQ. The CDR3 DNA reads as TGTGCCAGCAGCTTAGATCACTATAGCACAGATACGCAGTATTTT. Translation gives CASSLDHYSTDTQYF.

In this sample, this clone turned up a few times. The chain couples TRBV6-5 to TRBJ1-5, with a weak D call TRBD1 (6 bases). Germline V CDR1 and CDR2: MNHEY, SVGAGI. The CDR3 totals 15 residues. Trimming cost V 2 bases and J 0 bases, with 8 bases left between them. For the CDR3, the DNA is TGTGCCAGCAGTTACCAGGACAGTAGCAATCAGCCCCAGCATTTT. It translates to CASSYQDSSNQPQHF.

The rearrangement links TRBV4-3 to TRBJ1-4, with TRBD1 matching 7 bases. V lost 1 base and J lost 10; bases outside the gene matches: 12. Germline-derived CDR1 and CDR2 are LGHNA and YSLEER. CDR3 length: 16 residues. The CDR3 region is CASSQVDYRGRVKLFF. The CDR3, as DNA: TGCGCCAGCAGCCAAGTCGACTACAGGGGAAGAGTAAAACTGTTTTTT.

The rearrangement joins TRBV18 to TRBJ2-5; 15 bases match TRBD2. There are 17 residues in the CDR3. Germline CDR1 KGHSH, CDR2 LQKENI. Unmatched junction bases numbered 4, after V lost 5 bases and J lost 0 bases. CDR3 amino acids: CASSMGLAGGYQETQYF. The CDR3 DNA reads TGTGCCAGCTCAATGGGACTAGCGGGGGGATACCAAGAGACCCAGTACTTC.

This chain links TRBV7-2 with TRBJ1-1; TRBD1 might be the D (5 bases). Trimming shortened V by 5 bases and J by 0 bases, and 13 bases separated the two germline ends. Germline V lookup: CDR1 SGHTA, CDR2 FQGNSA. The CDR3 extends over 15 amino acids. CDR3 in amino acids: CASSPRVGVNTEAFF. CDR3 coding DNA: TGTGCCAGCAGCCCCCGAGTAGGGGTGAACACTGAAGCTTTCTTT.

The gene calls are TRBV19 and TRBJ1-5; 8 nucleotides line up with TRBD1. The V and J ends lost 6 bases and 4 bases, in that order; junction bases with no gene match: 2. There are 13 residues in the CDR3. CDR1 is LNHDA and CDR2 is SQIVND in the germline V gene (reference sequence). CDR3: CASSRDRNQPQHF. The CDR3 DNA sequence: TGTGCCAGTAGCCGGGACAGGAATCAGCCCCAGCATTTT.

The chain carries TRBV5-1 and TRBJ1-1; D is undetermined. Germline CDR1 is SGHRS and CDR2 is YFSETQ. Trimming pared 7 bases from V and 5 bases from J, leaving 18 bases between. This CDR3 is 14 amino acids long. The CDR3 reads CASALTGGRTEAFF. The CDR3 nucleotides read TGCGCCAGCGCCCTCACCGGAGGTCGGACTGAAGCTTTCTTT.

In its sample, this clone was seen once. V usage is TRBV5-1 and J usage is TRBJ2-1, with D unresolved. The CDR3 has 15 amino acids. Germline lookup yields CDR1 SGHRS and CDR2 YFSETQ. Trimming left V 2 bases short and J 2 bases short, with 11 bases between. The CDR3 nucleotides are TGCGCCAGCAGCTTTATATCCGGTCCCTACAATGAGCAGTTCTTC. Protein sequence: CASSFISGPYNEQFF.

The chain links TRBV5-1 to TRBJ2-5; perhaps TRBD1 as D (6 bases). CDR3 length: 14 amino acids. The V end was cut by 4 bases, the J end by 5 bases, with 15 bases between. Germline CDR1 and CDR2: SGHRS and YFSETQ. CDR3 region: CASSGGQIVETQYF. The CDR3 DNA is TGCGCCAGCAGCGGTGGACAGATAGTGGAGACCCAGTACTTC. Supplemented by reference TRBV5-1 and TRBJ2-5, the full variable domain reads KAGVTQTPRYLIKTRGQQVTLSCSPISGHRSVSWYQQTPGQGLQFLFEYFSETQRNKGNFPGRFSGRQFSNSRSEMNVSTLELGDSALYLCASSGGQIVETQYFGPGTRLLVL.

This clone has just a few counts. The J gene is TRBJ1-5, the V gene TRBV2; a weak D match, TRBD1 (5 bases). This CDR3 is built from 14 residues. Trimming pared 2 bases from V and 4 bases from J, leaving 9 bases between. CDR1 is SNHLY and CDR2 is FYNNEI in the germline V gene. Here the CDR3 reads CASSEWEGNQPQHF. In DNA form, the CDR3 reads TGTGCCAGCAGTGAATGGGAGGGGAATCAGCCCCAGCATTTT.

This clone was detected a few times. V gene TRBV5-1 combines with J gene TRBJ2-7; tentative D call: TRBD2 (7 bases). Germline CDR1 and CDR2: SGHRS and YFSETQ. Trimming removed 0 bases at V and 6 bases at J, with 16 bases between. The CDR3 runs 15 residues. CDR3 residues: CASSLGSGGEGEQYF. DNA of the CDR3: TGCGCCAGCAGCTTGGGCTCGGGGGGCGAAGGCGAGCAGTACTTC.

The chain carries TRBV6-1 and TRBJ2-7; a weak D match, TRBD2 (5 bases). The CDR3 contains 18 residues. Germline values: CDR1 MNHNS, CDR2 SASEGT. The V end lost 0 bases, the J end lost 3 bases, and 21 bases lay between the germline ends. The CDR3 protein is CASSEAPGTRAGGYEQYF. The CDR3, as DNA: TGTGCCAGCAGTGAAGCCCCGGGCACTAGGGCGGGTGGCTACGAGCAGTACTTC.

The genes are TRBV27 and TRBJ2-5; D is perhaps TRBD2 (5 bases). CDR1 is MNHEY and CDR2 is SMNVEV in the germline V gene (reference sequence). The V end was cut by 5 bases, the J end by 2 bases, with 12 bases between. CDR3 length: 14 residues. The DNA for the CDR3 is TGTGCCAGCAGTCCCGGACGAGGGCAAGAGACCCAGTACTTC. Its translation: CASSPGRGQETQYF.

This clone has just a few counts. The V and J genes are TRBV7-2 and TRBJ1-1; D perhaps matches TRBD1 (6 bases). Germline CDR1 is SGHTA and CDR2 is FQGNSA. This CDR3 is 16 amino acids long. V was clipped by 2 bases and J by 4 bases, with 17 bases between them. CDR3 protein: CASSLTQGSMGTEAFF. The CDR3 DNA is TGTGCCAGCAGCTTAACTCAGGGGAGTATGGGCACTGAAGCTTTCTTT.

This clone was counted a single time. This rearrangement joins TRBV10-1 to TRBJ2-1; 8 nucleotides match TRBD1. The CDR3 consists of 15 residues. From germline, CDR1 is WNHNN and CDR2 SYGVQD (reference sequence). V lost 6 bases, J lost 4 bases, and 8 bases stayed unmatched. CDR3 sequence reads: CASSLQGAGYNEQFF. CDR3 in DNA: TGCGCCAGCAGCCTTCAGGGGGCCGGATACAATGAGCAGTTCTTC.

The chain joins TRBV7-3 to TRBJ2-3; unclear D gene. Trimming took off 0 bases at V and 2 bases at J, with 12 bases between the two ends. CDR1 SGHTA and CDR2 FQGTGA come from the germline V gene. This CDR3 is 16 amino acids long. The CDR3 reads CASSLTGSPTTDTQYF. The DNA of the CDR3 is TGTGCCAGCAGCTTAACCGGGTCCCCTACCACAGATACGCAGTATTTT.

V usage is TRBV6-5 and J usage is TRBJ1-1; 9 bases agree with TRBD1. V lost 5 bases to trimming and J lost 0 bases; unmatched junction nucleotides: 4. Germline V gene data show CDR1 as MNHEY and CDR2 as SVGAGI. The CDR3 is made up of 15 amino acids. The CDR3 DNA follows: TGTGCCAGCAGTGGACAGGGGCTAATGAACACTGAAGCTTTCTTT. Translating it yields CASSGQGLMNTEAFF.

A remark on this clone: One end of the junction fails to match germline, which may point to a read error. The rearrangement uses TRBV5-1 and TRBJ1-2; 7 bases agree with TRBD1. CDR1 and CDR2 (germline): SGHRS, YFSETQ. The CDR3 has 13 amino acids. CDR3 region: CASSLGDRESYPF. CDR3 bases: TGCGCCAGCAGCTTGGGCGACAGGGAAAGCTACCCCTTC. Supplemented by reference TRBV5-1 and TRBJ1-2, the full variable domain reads KAGVTQTPRYLIKTRGQQVTLSCSPISGHRSVSWYQQTPGQGLQFLFEYFSETQRNKGNFPGRFSGRQFSNSRSEMNVSTLELGDSALYLCASSLGDRESYPFGSGTRLTVV.

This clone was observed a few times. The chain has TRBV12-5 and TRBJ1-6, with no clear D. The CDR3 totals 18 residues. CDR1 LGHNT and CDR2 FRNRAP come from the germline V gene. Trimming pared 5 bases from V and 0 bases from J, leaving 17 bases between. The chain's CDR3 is CASGASTTASSYNSPLHF. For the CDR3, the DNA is TGTGCTAGTGGTGCCTCCACGACGGCTAGCTCCTATAATTCACCCCTCCACTTT.